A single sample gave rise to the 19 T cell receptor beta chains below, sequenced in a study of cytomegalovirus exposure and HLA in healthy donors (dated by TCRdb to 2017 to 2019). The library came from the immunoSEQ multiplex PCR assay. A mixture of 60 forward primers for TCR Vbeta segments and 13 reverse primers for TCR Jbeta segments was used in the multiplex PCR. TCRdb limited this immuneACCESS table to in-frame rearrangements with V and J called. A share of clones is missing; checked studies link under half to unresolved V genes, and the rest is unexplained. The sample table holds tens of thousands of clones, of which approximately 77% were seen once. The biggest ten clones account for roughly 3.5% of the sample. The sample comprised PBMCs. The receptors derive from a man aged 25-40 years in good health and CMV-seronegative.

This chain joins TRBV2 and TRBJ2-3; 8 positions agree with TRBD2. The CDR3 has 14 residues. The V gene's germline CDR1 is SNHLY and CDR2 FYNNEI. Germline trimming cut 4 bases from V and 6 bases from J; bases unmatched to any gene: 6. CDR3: CASSVGLVADTQYF. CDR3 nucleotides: TGTGCCAGCAGTGTGGGACTAGTGGCGGATACGCAGTATTTT.

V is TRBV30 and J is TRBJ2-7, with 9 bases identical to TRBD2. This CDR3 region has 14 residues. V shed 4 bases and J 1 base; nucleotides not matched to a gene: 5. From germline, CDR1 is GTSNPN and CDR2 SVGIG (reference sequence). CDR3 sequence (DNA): TGTGCCTGGAAAGGCGGGAGGGGGTCCTACGAGCAGTACTTC. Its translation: CAWKGGRGSYEQYF.

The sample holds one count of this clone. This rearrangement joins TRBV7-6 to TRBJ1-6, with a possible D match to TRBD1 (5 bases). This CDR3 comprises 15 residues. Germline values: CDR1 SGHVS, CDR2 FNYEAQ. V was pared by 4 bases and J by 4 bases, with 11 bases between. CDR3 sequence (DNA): TGTGCCAGCAGCTCAGATGACAGATATAATTCACCCCTCCACTTT. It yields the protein CASSSDDRYNSPLHF.

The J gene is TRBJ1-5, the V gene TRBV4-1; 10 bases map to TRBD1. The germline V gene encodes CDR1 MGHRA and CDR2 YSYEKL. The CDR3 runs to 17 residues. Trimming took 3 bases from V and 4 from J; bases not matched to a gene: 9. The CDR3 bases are TGCGCCAGCAGCCAGATATTTGGACAGGGGGGGAATCAGCCCCAGCATTTT. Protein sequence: CASSQIFGQGGNQPQHF.

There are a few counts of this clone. Here the CDR3 reads CASSPLSAPDRDSGNTIYF. In DNA form, the CDR3 reads TGTGCCAGCTCACCACTCAGCGCCCCGGACAGGGACTCTGGAAACACCATATATTTT. The V and J genes are TRBV18 and TRBJ1-3, with 8 bases aligning to TRBD1. This CDR3 has 19 amino acids. Losses at the gene ends were 1 base for V and 0 bases for J; bases not matched to a gene: 11. CDR1 is KGHSH, CDR2 LQKENI, per germline.

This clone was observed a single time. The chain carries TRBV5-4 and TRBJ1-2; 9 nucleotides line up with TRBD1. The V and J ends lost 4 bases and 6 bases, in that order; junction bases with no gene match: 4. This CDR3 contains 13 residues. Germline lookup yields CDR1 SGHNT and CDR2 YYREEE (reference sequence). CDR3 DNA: TGTGCCAGCAGCATCGGGACAGGGAATGGCTACACCTTC. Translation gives CASSIGTGNGYTF. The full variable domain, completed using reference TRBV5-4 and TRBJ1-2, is ETGVTQSPTHLIKTRGQQVTLRCSSQSGHNTVSWYQQALGQGPQFIFQYYREEENGRGNFPPRFSGLQFPNYSSELNVNALELDDSALYLCASSIGTGNGYTFGSGTRLTVV.

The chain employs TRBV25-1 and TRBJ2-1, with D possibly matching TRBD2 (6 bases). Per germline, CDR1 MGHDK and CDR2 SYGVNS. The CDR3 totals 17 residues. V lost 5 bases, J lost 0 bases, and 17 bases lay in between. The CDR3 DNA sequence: TGTGCCAGCAGTTTGCCCTGGAGGGGAAACTCCTACAATGAGCAGTTCTTC. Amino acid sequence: CASSLPWRGNSYNEQFF.

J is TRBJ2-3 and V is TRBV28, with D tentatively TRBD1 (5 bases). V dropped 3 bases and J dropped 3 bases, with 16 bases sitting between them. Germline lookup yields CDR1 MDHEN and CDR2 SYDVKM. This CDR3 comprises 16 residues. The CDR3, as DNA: TGTGCCAGCAGTTTCGCTTGGGGCCAAATAACAGATACGCAGTATTTT. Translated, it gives CASSFAWGQITDTQYF. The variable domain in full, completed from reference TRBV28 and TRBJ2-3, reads DVKVTQSSRYLVKRTGEKVFLECVQDMDHENMFWYRQDPGLGLRLIYFSYDVKMKEKGDIPEGYSVSREKKERFSLILESASTNQTSMYLCASSFAWGQITDTQYFGPGTRLTVL.

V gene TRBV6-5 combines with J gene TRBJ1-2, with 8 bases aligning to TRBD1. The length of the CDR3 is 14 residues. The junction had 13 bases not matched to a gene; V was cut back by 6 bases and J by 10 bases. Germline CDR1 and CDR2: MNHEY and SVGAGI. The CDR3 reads CASSRRQGLISYTF. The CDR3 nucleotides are TGTGCCAGCAGCCGACGACAGGGGCTTATTTCCTACACCTTC.

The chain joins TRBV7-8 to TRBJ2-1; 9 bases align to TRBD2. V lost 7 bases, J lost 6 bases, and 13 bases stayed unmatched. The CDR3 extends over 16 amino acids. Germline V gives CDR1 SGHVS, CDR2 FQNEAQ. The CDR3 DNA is TGTGCCAGCACCACAACTCCGGGACTAGCCCGCAATGAGCAGTTCTTC. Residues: CASTTTPGLARNEQFF.

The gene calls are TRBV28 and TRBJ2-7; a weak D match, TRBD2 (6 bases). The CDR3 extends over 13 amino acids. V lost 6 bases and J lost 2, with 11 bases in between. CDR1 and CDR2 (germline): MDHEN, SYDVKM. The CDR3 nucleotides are TGTGCCAGCAGCCGGACTACGACCTACGAGCAGTACTTC. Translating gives CASSRTTTYEQYF.

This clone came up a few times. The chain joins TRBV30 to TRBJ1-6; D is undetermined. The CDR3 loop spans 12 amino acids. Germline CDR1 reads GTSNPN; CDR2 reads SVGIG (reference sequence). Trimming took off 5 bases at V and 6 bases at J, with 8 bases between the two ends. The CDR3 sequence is CAWGRTNSPLHF. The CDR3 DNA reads TGTGCCTGGGGGAGGACTAATTCACCCCTCCACTTT.

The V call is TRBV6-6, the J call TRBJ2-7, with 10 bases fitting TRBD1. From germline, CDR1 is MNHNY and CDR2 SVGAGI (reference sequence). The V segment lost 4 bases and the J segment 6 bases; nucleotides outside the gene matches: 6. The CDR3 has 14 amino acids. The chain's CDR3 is CASSFRDRGGEQYF. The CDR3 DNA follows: TGTGCCAGCAGTTTCCGGGACAGGGGAGGCGAGCAGTACTTC.

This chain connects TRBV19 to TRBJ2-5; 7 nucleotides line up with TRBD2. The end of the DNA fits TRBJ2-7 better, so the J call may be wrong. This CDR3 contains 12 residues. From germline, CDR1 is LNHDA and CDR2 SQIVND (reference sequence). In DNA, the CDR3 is TGTGCCAGTCGAGCGGGACCGTACGAGCAGTACTTC. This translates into CASRAGPYEQYF.

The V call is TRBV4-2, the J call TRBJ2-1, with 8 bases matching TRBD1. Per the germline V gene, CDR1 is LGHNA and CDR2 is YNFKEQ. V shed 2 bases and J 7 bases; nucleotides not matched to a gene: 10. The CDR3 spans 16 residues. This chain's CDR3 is CASSQFAGQGKNEQFF. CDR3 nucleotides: TGTGCCAGCAGCCAATTTGCAGGACAGGGAAAAAATGAGCAGTTCTTC.

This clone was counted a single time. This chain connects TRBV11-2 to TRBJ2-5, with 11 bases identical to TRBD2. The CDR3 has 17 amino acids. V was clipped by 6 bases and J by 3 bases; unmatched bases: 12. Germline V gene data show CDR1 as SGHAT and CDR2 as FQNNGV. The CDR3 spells CASRPPGLAVGKETQYF. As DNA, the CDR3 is TGTGCCAGCAGACCTCCGGGACTAGCGGTTGGAAAAGAGACCCAGTACTTC.

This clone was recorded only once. This CDR3 is CASSFDGFSYNEQFF. In DNA, the CDR3 is TGCGCCAGCAGCTTCGACGGGTTCTCCTACAATGAGCAGTTCTTC. The chain has TRBV5-1 and TRBJ2-1; no reliable D call. From germline, CDR1 is SGHRS and CDR2 YFSETQ. V lost 2 bases and J 0 bases, leaving 9 bases between the germline ends. This CDR3 region has 15 residues. Variable domain in full (rest from reference TRBV5-1 and TRBJ2-1): KAGVTQTPRYLIKTRGQQVTLSCSPISGHRSVSWYQQTPGQGLQFLFEYFSETQRNKGNFPGRFSGRQFSNSRSEMNVSTLELGDSALYLCASSFDGFSYNEQFFGPGTRLTVL.

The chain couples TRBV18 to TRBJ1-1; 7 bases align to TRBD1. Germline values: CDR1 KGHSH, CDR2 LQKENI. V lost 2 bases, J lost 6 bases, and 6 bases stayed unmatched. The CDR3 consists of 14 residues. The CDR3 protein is CASSPANDRAEAFF. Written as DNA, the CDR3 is TGTGCCAGCTCACCAGCAAATGACAGGGCTGAAGCTTTCTTT.

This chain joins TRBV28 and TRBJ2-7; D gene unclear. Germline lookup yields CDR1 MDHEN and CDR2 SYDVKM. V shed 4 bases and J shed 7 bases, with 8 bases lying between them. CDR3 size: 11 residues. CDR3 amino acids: CASSSSREQYF. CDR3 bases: TGTGCCAGCAGTTCTTCCCGGGAGCAGTACTTC.